A single sample is the source of the 10 T cell receptor beta chains below, sequenced in a study of graft-versus-host responses after intestinal transplantation. No antigen has been identified for these receptors. Here immunoSEQ multiplex PCR was the method, and the copy in TCRdb shows in-frame clones only, minus some. In the table there are 85,000 to 90,000 clones, approximately 92% of which are singletons. Sequencing used unstimulated CD4+ T cells sorted from spleen or lymph node cells, obtained before intestinal transplant. The receptors here all came from a human donor who received an intestinal transplant.

This clone was detected only once. The rearrangement uses TRBV18 and TRBJ2-3; a weak D match, TRBD2 (6 bases). CDR1 is KGHSH, CDR2 LQKENI, per germline. V was pared by 2 bases and J by 4 bases, with 13 bases between. CDR3 length: 15 amino acids. The CDR3 nucleotides are TGTGCCAGCTCACCATACGATGGAGGGCCAGATACGCAGTATTTT. Amino acids: CASSPYDGGPDTQYF.

V gene TRBV18 combines with J gene TRBJ2-1, with 14 bases identical to TRBD2. Trimming at V came to 3 bases and at J to 4 bases, leaving 2 bases not matched to a gene. Germline values: CDR1 KGHSH, CDR2 LQKENI. The CDR3 is 16 amino acids. The CDR3 sequence is CASSPGLAGVYNEQFF. The CDR3 DNA follows: TGTGCCAGCTCACCGGGACTAGCGGGGGTTTACAATGAGCAGTTCTTC.

To note about this clone: Distinct nucleotide sequences in the sample also encode this CDR3. V gene TRBV6-5 combines with J gene TRBJ2-2, with D unclear. The CDR3 loop spans 12 amino acids. Germline lookup yields CDR1 MNHEY and CDR2 SVGAGI. V was cut by 3 bases and J by 4 bases, with 3 bases left in between. CDR3 in amino acids: CASSYSTGELFF. CDR3 coding DNA: TGTGCCAGCAGTTATAGCACCGGGGAGCTGTTTTTT.

The rearrangement links TRBV6-5 to TRBJ1-2; 7 nucleotides line up with TRBD1. The germline CDR1 and CDR2 sequences are MNHEY and SVGAGI. The J segment lost 2 bases and the V segment lost 5 bases, leaving 5 bases of the junction unmatched. CDR3 length: 14 amino acids. The CDR3 bases are TGTGCCAGCAGTCGCGACAGGGCCAACTATGGCTACACCTTC. It encodes CASSRDRANYGYTF.

J is TRBJ2-1 and V is TRBV4-1, with 9 nucleotides matching TRBD2. The CDR3 consists of 17 residues. The V and J ends lost 1 base and 4 bases, in that order; junction bases with no gene match: 8. Germline-derived CDR1 and CDR2 are MGHRA and YSYEKL. CDR3 DNA sequence: TGCGCCAGCAGCCAAGTTACCGTAGCGGGGGTTTACAATGAGCAGTTCTTC. It encodes CASSQVTVAGVYNEQFF.

The genes are TRBV5-8 and TRBJ2-2; D is unclear. The CDR3 consists of 16 residues. Between the trimmed V and J ends, which lost 1 base and 0 bases, there was a span of 10 bases. CDR1 and CDR2 from the germline V gene are SGHTS and YDEGEE. The CDR3 nucleotides are TGTGCCAGCAGCTTGCATAATCCAGCGAACACCGGGGAGCTGTTTTTT. This gives the protein CASSLHNPANTGELFF.

In its sample, this clone was seen once. The genes are TRBV4-1 and TRBJ1-6; no clear D gene. The CDR3 is made up of 17 amino acids. The germline V gene encodes CDR1 MGHRA and CDR2 YSYEKL. V was clipped by 1 base and J by 4 bases, with 14 bases between them. CDR3 sequence: CASSQGAARRYNSPLHF. The CDR3 DNA follows: TGCGCCAGCAGCCAAGGGGCCGCCAGGCGTTATAATTCACCCCTCCACTTT.

This chain connects TRBV27 to TRBJ2-2; unclear D gene. This CDR3 has 15 amino acids. V was pared by 3 bases and J by 7 bases, with 15 bases between. The V gene's germline CDR1 is MNHEY and CDR2 SMNVEV (reference sequence). CDR3 nucleotides: TGTGCCAGCAGTTTTTTAGTGGGTTCCGGCGGGGAGCTGTTTTTT. Protein product: CASSFLVGSGGELFF.

The genes are TRBV19 and TRBJ1-4, with a tentative D call TRBD1 (5 bases). CDR3 length: 14 residues. The V end lost 6 bases, the J end lost 13 bases, and 21 bases lay between the germline ends. Germline V gives CDR1 LNHDA, CDR2 SQIVND (reference sequence). The CDR3 bases are TGTGCCAGTAGCCTAGGTCCTCTAATGAGGGGACTGTTTTTT. Protein sequence: CASSLGPLMRGLFF.

The V call is TRBV19, the J call TRBJ2-7; D is possibly TRBD1 (6 bases). This CDR3 is 15 amino acids long. Trimming shortened V by 6 bases and J by 0 bases, and 15 bases separated the two germline ends. Germline assignment: CDR1 LNHDA and CDR2 SQIVND (reference sequence). CDR3 bases: TGTGCCAGTAGGAAAAGGACAGACCTCTCCTACGAGCAGTACTTC. Translated: CASRKRTDLSYEQYF. Together with reference TRBV19 and TRBJ2-7, the CDR3 gives the full variable domain: DGGITQSPKYLFRKEGQNVTLSCEQNLNHDAMYWYRQDPGQGLRLIYYSQIVNDFQKGDIAEGYSVSREKKESFPLTVTSAQKNPTAFYLCASRKRTDLSYEQYFGPGTRLTVT.